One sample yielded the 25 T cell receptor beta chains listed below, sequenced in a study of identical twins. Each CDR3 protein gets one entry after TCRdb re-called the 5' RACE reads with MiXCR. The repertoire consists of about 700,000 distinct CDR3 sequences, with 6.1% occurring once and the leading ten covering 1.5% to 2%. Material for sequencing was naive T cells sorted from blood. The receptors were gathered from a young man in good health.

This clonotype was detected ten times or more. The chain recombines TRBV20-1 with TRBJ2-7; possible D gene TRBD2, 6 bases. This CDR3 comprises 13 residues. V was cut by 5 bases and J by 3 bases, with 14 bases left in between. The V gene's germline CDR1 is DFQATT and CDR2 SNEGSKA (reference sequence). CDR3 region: CSASEGPLYEQYF. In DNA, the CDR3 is TGCAGTGCTTCGGAGGGACCACTCTACGAGCAGTACTTC.

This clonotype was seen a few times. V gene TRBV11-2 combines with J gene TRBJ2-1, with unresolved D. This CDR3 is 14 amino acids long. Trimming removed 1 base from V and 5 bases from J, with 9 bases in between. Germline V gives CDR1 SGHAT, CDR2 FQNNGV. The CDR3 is CASSLAPGHNEQFF. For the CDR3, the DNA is TGTGCCAGCAGCTTAGCCCCCGGCCACAATGAGCAGTTCTTC.

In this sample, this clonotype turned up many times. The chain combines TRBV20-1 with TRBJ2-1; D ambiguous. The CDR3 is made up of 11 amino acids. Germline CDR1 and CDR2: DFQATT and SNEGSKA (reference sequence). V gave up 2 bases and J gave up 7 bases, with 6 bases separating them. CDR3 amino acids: CSARPGNEQFF. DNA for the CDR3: TGCAGTGCTAGACCGGGTAATGAGCAGTTCTTC.

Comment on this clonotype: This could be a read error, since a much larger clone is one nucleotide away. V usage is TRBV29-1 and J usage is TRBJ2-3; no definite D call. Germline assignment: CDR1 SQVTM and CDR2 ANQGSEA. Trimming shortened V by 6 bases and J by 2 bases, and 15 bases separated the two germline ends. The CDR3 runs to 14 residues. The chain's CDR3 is CSVLVYKHTDTQYF. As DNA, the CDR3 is TGCAGCGTCTTGGTATACAAACACACAGATACGCAGTATTTT.

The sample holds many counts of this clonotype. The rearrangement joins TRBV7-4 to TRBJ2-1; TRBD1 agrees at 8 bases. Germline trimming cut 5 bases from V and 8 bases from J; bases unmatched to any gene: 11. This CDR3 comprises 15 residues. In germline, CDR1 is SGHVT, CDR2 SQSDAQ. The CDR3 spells CASSIRTGCRYEQFF. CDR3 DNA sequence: TGTGCCAGCAGCATCCGGACAGGGTGCAGGTATGAGCAGTTCTTC.

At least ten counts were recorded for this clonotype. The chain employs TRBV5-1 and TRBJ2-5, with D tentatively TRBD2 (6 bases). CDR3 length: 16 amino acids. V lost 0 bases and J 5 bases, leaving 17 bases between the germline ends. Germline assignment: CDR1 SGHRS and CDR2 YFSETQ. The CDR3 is CASSLALADGWETQYF. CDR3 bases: TGCGCCAGCAGCTTGGCACTAGCTGACGGTTGGGAGACCCAGTACTTC.

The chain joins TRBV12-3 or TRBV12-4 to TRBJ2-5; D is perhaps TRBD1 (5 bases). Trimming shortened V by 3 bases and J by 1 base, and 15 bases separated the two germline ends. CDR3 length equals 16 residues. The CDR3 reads CASSLARQLGQETQYF. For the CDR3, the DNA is TGTGCCAGCAGTTTGGCCCGACAGCTGGGCCAAGAGACCCAGTACTTC.

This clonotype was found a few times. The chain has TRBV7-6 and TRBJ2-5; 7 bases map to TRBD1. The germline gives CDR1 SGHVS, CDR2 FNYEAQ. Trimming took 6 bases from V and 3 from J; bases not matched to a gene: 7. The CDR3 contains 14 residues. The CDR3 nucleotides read TGTGCCAGCAGTCCGGACAGGATAGAAGAGACCCAGTACTTC. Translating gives CASSPDRIEETQYF.

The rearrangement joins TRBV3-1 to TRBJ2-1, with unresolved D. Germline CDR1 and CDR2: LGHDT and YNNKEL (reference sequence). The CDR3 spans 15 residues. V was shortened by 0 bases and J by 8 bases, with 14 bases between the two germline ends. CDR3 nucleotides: TGTGCCAGCAGCCAAGAAAATTGGTACGTAGATGAGCAGTTCTTC. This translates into CASSQENWYVDEQFF.

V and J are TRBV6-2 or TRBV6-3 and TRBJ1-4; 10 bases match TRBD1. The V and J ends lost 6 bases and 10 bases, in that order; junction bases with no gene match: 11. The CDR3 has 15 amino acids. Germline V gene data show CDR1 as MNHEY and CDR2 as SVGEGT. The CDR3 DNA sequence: TGTGCCAGCAGGCTGATGACAGGGGGCGTCGGAAAACTGTTTTTT. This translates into CASRLMTGGVGKLFF.

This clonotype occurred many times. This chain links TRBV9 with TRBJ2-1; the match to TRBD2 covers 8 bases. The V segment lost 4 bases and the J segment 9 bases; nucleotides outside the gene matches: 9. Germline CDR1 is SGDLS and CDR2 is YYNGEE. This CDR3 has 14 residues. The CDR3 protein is CASSPPGLGSEQFF. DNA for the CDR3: TGTGCCAGCAGCCCCCCGGGACTAGGATCTGAGCAGTTCTTC.

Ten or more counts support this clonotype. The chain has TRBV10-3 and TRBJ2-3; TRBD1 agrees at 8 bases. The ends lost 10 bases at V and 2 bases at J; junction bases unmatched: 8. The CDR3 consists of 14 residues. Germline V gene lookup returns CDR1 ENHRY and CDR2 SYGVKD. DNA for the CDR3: TGTGCCACCGGAGGGACAGGTCACACAGATACGCAGTATTTT. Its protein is CATGGTGHTDTQYF.

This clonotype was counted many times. In nucleotides, the CDR3 is TGCAGCGTGCGGGGGAGGGCCAAAAACATTCAGTACTTC. Its protein is CSVRGRAKNIQYF. The chain is built from TRBV29-1 and TRBJ2-4; 7 positions agree with TRBD2. V gave up 6 bases and J gave up 1 base; unmatched junction bases: 3. Germline CDR1 reads SQVTM; CDR2 reads ANQGSEA. The CDR3 is made up of 13 amino acids.

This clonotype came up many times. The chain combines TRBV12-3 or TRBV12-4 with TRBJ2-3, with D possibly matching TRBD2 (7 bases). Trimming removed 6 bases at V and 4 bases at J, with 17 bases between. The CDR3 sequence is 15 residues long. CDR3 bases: TGTGCCAGCAGCCTGGACTGGCGGGGGCCAGATACGCAGTATTTT. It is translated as CASSLDWRGPDTQYF.

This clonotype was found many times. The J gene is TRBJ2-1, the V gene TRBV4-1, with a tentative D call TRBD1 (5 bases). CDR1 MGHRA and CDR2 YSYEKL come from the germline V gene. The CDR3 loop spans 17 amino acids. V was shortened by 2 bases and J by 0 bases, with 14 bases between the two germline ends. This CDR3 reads CASSQTDLGLSYNEQFF. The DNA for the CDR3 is TGCGCCAGCAGCCAAACCGACCTGGGGCTCTCCTACAATGAGCAGTTCTTC.

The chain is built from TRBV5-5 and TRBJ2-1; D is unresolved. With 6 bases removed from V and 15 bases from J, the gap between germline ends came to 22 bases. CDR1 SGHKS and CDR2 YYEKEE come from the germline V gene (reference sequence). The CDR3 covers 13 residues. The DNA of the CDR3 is TGTGCCAGCACCCTGTCGGGCGGCCCGGATGGGTTCTTC. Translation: CASTLSGGPDGFF.

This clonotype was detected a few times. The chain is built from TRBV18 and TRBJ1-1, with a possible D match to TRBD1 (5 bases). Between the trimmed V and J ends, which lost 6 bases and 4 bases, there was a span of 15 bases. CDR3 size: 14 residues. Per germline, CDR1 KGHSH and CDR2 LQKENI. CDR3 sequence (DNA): TGTGCCAGCTCCCCGGGGAGTGGGGGCACTGAAGCTTTCTTT. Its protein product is CASSPGSGGTEAFF.

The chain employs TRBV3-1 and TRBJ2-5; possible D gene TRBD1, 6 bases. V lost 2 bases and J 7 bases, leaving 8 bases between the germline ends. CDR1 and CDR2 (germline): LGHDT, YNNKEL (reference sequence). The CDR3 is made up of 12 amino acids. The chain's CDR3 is CASSQTRGTQYF. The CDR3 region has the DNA TGTGCCAGCAGCCAAACCAGGGGGACCCAGTACTTC.

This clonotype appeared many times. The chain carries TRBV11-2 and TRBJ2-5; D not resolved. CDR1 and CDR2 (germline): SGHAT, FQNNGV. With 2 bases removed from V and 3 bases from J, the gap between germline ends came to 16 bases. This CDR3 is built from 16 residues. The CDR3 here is CASSLLFPGREETQYF. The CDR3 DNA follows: TGTGCCAGCAGCTTATTGTTTCCGGGTCGGGAAGAGACCCAGTACTTC.

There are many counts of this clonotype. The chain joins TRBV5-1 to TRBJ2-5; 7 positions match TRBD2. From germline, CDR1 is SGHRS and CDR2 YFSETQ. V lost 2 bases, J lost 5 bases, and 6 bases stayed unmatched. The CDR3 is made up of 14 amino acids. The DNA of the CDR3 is TGCGCCAGCAGCTTCGGTAGGGGAGGGGAGACCCAGTACTTC. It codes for CASSFGRGGETQYF.

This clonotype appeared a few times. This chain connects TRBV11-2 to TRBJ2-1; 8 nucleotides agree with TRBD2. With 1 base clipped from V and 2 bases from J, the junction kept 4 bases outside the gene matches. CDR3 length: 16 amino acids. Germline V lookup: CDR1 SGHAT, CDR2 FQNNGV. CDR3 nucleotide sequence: TGTGCCAGCAGCTTAGGTGGTAGCGGGGCCTACAATGAGCAGTTCTTC. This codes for CASSLGGSGAYNEQFF. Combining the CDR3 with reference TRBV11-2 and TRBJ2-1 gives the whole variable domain EAGVAQSPRYKIIEKRQSVAFWCNPISGHATLYWYQQILGQGPKLLIQFQNNGVVDDSQLPKDRFSAERLKGVDSTLKIQPAKLEDSAVYLCASSLGGSGAYNEQFFGPGTRLTVL.

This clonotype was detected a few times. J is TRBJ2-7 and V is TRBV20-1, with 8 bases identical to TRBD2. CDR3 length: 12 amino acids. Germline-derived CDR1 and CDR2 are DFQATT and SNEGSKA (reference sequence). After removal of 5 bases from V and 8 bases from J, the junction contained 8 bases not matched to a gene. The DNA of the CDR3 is TGCAGTGCTGCGGGACTAGTCGGAAAGCAGTACTTC. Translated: CSAAGLVGKQYF.

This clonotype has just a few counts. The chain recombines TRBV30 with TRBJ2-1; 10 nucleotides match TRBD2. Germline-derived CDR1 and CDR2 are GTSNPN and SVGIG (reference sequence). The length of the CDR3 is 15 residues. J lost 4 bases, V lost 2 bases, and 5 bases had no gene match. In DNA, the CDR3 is TGTGCCTGGAGTAGAGCGGGAGGGCCATACAATGAGCAGTTCTTC. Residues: CAWSRAGGPYNEQFF.

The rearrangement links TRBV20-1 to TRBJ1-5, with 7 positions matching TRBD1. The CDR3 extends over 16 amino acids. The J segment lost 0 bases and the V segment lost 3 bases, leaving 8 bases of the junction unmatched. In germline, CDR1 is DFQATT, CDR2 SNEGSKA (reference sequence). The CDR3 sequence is CSARFGTVNSNQPQHF. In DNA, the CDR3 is TGCAGTGCTAGGTTCGGGACAGTAAATAGCAATCAGCCCCAGCATTTT.

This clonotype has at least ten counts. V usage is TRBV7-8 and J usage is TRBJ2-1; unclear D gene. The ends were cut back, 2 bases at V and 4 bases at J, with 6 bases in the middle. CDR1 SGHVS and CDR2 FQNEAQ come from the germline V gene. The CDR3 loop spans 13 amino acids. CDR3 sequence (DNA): TGTGCCAGCAGCTTAAACTCGTACAATGAGCAGTTCTTC. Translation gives CASSLNSYNEQFF.